Listed here are 19 T cell receptor beta chains from one sample, sequenced in a study of blood T cell repertoires in COVID-19. Sequencing was performed with immunoSEQ multiplex PCR; in TCRdb, only in-frame clones are kept and a portion is missing. Of roughly 200,000 clones in the sample, 85% to 90% are singletons; the top ten hold 20% to 25%. Sequenced material: PBMCs or T cells enriched from blood (not recorded which). The origin of the receptors is a woman between 40 and 55 years old in a cohort exposed to, infected with or recovered from COVID-19 (not recorded which).

The chain recombines TRBV7-6 with TRBJ1-3, with D tentatively TRBD1 (5 bases). The CDR3 has 16 residues. The germline V gene has CDR1 SGHVS and CDR2 FNYEAQ. Trimming cost V 7 bases and J 0 bases, with 16 bases left between them. DNA for the CDR3: TGTGCCAGCACCCCAGGCAGGGCGAACTCTGGAAACACCATATATTTT. It codes for CASTPGRANSGNTIYF.

V gene TRBV6-6 combines with J gene TRBJ1-2; D is unresolved. The CDR3 has 16 amino acids. Between the trimmed V and J ends, which lost 2 bases and 3 bases, there was a span of 16 bases. CDR1 and CDR2 from the germline V gene are MNHNY and SVGAGI (reference sequence). DNA for the CDR3: TGTGCCAGCAGTTACGAGGGCCCCGATTATTACTATGGCTACACCTTC. Translating it yields CASSYEGPDYYYGYTF.

J is TRBJ2-3 and V is TRBV5-1, with 9 bases identical to TRBD2. Germline values: CDR1 SGHRS, CDR2 YFSETQ. V was clipped by 4 bases and J by 7 bases; unmatched bases: 16. CDR3 length: 17 amino acids. This CDR3 is CASSEFEWSAGGHTQYF. CDR3 DNA: TGCGCCAGCAGCGAATTTGAGTGGTCAGCGGGGGGCCATACGCAGTATTTT.

The rearrangement links TRBV19 to TRBJ2-5; 12 nucleotides align to TRBD1. J was trimmed by 4 bases and V by 5 bases; bases with no gene match: 2. The CDR3 loop spans 14 amino acids. From germline, CDR1 is LNHDA and CDR2 SQIVND (reference sequence). The CDR3 protein is CASSGTGGAETQYF. CDR3 sequence (DNA): TGTGCCAGTAGTGGGACAGGGGGCGCAGAGACCCAGTACTTC.

The chain combines TRBV7-9 with TRBJ2-1, with D perhaps matching TRBD2 (5 bases). The CDR3 is 14 residues long. Per germline, CDR1 SEHNR and CDR2 FQNEAQ (reference sequence). V was cut by 1 base and J by 10 bases, with 14 bases left in between. Here the CDR3 reads CASSLDSPPGEQFF. The CDR3 DNA reads TGTGCCAGCAGCTTAGACTCCCCCCCGGGGGAGCAGTTCTTC.

Remarks on this clone: A far larger clone is just one base off, so this is likely a read error. V and J are TRBV7-8 and TRBJ2-1; 10 bases agree with TRBD2. Unmatched junction bases numbered 5, after V lost 5 bases and J lost 4 bases. Germline V gene data show CDR1 as SGHVS and CDR2 as FQNEAQ. The CDR3 is 15 amino acids. CDR3 nucleotides: TGTGCCAGCAGCCCCGGGACTAGCGAATACAATGAGCAGTTCTTC. Amino acid sequence: CASSPGTSEYNEQFF.

The chain carries TRBV29-1 and TRBJ2-5; TRBD2 might be the D (5 bases). CDR1 and CDR2 (germline): SQVTM, ANQGSEA. The CDR3 length is 13 residues. The V end was cut by 0 bases, the J end by 2 bases, with 7 bases between. The CDR3: CSVEERVQETQYF. As DNA, the CDR3 is TGCAGCGTTGAAGAGCGGGTTCAAGAGACCCAGTACTTC.

J is TRBJ1-2 and V is TRBV19; D gene ambiguous. The V end was cut by 11 bases, the J end by 4 bases, with 14 bases between. In germline, CDR1 is LNHDA, CDR2 SQIVND (reference sequence). This CDR3 spans 12 amino acids. CDR3 residues: CACRGVGYGYTF. The CDR3 bases are TGTGCCTGTCGGGGAGTGGGCTATGGCTACACCTTC.

This chain links TRBV7-2 with TRBJ2-7; TRBD2 agrees at 7 bases. After removal of 5 bases from V and 1 base from J, the junction contained 8 bases not matched to a gene. This CDR3 is built from 15 residues. Germline V lookup: CDR1 SGHTA, CDR2 FQGNSA. Here the CDR3 DNA reads TGTGCCAGCAGCACTTCTAGCGGACCGTCCTACGAGCAGTACTTC. It encodes CASSTSSGPSYEQYF.

This chain links TRBV11-2 with TRBJ2-7; D uncertain. The CDR3 consists of 13 residues. The ends were cut back, 3 bases at V and 0 bases at J, with 6 bases in the middle. The germline CDR1 and CDR2 sequences are SGHAT and FQNNGV. The CDR3 here is CASSFSSSYEQYF. CDR3 DNA sequence: TGTGCCAGCAGCTTTTCCAGCTCCTACGAGCAGTACTTC. Supplemented by reference TRBV11-2 and TRBJ2-7, the full variable domain reads EAGVAQSPRYKIIEKRQSVAFWCNPISGHATLYWYQQILGQGPKLLIQFQNNGVVDDSQLPKDRFSAERLKGVDSTLKIQPAKLEDSAVYLCASSFSSSYEQYFGPGTRLTVT.

The genes are TRBV13 and TRBJ2-2; D may be TRBD1 (6 bases). The CDR3 contains 16 residues. The germline gives CDR1 PRHDT, CDR2 FYEKMQ (reference sequence). V was cut by 5 bases and J by 1 base, with 14 bases left in between. DNA for the CDR3: TGTGCCAGCAGCCATTTAGGGACAAAGAACACCGGGGAGCTGTTTTTT. Residues: CASSHLGTKNTGELFF.

The chain combines TRBV5-1 with TRBJ2-3, with D unresolved. The CDR3 has 17 amino acids. Trimming removed 2 bases at V and 1 base at J, with 17 bases between. Germline CDR1 reads SGHRS; CDR2 reads YFSETQ. CDR3 loop: CASSFNNAGAGTDTQYF. CDR3 in DNA: TGCGCCAGCAGCTTTAATAACGCCGGAGCTGGCACAGATACGCAGTATTTT.

The chain recombines TRBV28 with TRBJ2-3, with a weak D call TRBD2 (5 bases). Trimming took off 7 bases at V and 1 base at J, with 24 bases between the two ends. From germline, CDR1 is MDHEN and CDR2 SYDVKM. The CDR3 covers 18 residues. The CDR3, as DNA: TGTGCCAGCAAGGGCCAGCGGCTGGCTTACAGCCGCACAGATACGCAGTATTTT. It yields the protein CASKGQRLAYSRTDTQYF.

The chain carries TRBV21-1 and TRBJ2-7; the D call of TRBD1 is as the table states it, not checked on the DNA. TRBV21-1 is deemed a pseudogene. This CDR3 has 14 amino acids. Here the CDR3 DNA reads TGTGCCAGCAGCAAAATCGGCCAGGTCTACGAGCAGTACTTC. Protein sequence: CASSKIGQVYEQYF.

The chain carries TRBV27 and TRBJ2-7; D uncertain. Germline CDR1 reads MNHEY; CDR2 reads SMNVEV (reference sequence). CDR3 length: 13 residues. Trimming cost V 2 bases and J 6 bases, with 11 bases left between them. DNA of the CDR3: TGTGCCAGCAGTTTAGGTTTTAAGAGCGAGCAGTACTTC. It codes for CASSLGFKSEQYF.

The chain uses TRBV5-5 and TRBJ1-3, with D unclear. Trimming left V 4 bases short and J 4 bases short, with 6 bases between. The CDR3 covers 12 residues. CDR1 is SGHKS, CDR2 YYEKEE, per germline (reference sequence). The CDR3 DNA is TGTGCCAGCAGCCTCCAGGGAAACACCATATATTTT. It codes for CASSLQGNTIYF.

The J gene is TRBJ1-2, the V gene TRBV11-3; the match to TRBD1 covers 7 bases. With 5 bases clipped from V and 4 bases from J, the junction kept 13 bases outside the gene matches. CDR3 length: 16 amino acids. CDR1 and CDR2 from the germline V gene are SGHNT and YENEEA. CDR3 coding DNA: TGTGCCAGCAGCCCAGAAGAAGGGGGCTATGGCTATGGCTACACCTTC. Translation gives CASSPEEGGYGYGYTF.

The chain recombines TRBV28 with TRBJ2-7, with 11 bases fitting TRBD1. Trimming removed 5 bases from V and 4 bases from J; junction bases left unmatched: 7. This CDR3 is built from 15 residues. CDR1 and CDR2 (germline): MDHEN, SYDVKM. CDR3 DNA sequence: TGTGCCAGCAGTCCGAGGGACAGGGGGTTTTACGAGCAGTACTTC. Translated: CASSPRDRGFYEQYF. Based on the CDR3 plus reference TRBV28 and TRBJ2-7, the full variable domain is DVKVTQSSRYLVKRTGEKVFLECVQDMDHENMFWYRQDPGLGLRLIYFSYDVKMKEKGDIPEGYSVSREKKERFSLILESASTNQTSMYLCASSPRDRGFYEQYFGPGTRLTVT.

The rearrangement joins TRBV7-9 to TRBJ1-1; TRBD1 matches at 7 bases. The CDR3 consists of 15 residues. Germline CDR1 and CDR2: SEHNR and FQNEAQ (reference sequence). The junction had 10 bases not matched to a gene; V was cut back by 5 bases and J by 4 bases. The CDR3: CASSPDGRGPTEAFF. The CDR3 nucleotides are TGTGCCAGCAGCCCAGACGGGAGGGGGCCCACTGAAGCTTTCTTT.